This is a list of T cell receptor beta chains from one sample in a study of vaccination and CD4 T cells after COVID-19. These TCRs are of unknown antigen specificity. TCRdb recomputed calls from the PCR reads with MiXCR, one row per CDR3 protein. The sample has 4,000 to 6,000 distinct CDR3 sequences, 44% seen once. Specimen: CD4+ T cells from blood, cultured in vitro, collected after SARS-CoV-2 vaccination. The receptor source for this set is a human donor who had recovered from COVID-19. Both conserved end residues are part of each CDR3. The order of the fields is J gene, V gene, clone size, D gene, CDR3 DNA, CDR3 protein. The D gene is left open where the match is weak. Only some rows state a clone size, as once, few, many or a class for expanded clones.

TRBJ2-5 | TRBV7-8 | NA | NA | TGTGCCAGCATGTACCCCTTTAGGGAGAGCAAAGAGACCCAGTACTTC | CASMYPFRESKETQYF
TRBJ2-3 | TRBV7-2 | NA | NA | TGTGCCAGCAGCCCATTCTTCCGGGATACGCAGTATTTT | CASSPFFRDTQYF
TRBJ1-5 | TRBV20-1 | few | NA | TGCAGTGCTAGAGAGATGGGGGGGGTCGATCAGCCCCAGCATTTT | CSAREMGGVDQPQHF
TRBJ1-6 | TRBV6-5 | NA | NA | TGTGCCAGCAGTTCCGGGAGGGGCATGAATTCACCCCTCCACTTT | CASSSGRGMNSPLHF
TRBJ2-5 | TRBV6-5 | NA | NA | TGTGCCAGCAGTTACCAGGGGAAATTCGAGACCCAGTACTTC | CASSYQGKFETQYF
TRBJ2-7 | TRBV6-1 | NA | NA | TGTGCCAGCAGATTGGACAAGTGGGATTGGGGGGAGCAGTACTTC | CASRLDKWDWGEQYF
TRBJ1-3 | TRBV7-9 | NA | TRBD1 | TGTGCCAGCAGACCCGGGACAGGGGACTCACGCTCTGGAAACACCATATATTTT | CASRPGTGDSRSGNTIYF
TRBJ2-5 | TRBV11-2 | NA | TRBD2 | TGTGCCAGCAGCACCCGAGCGGGAGAGCGGGAGACCCAGTACTTC | CASSTRAGERETQYF
TRBJ2-5 | TRBV7-3 | NA | NA | TGTGCCAGCAGCTCGTCAGGGGCACGGGCCCAGTACTTC | CASSSSGARAQYF
TRBJ2-1 | TRBV19 | NA | NA | TGTGCCAGTAGTATTCAGGGGGGCTCCTACAATGAGCAGTTCTTC | CASSIQGGSYNEQFF
TRBJ2-1 | TRBV20-1 | few | TRBD2 | TGCAGTGCGGGGACTAGCGGGAGGGCCCACAATGAGCAGTTCTTC | CSAGTSGRAHNEQFF
TRBJ1-1 | TRBV11-2 | NA | TRBD1 | TGTGCCAGCAGCGCCTCAGGGGGCGGCTCTAACGCTTTCTTT | CASSASGGGSNAFF
TRBJ2-5 | TRBV6-1 | few | NA | TGTGCCAGCAGTATTCAAGAGACCCAGTACTTC | CASSIQETQYF